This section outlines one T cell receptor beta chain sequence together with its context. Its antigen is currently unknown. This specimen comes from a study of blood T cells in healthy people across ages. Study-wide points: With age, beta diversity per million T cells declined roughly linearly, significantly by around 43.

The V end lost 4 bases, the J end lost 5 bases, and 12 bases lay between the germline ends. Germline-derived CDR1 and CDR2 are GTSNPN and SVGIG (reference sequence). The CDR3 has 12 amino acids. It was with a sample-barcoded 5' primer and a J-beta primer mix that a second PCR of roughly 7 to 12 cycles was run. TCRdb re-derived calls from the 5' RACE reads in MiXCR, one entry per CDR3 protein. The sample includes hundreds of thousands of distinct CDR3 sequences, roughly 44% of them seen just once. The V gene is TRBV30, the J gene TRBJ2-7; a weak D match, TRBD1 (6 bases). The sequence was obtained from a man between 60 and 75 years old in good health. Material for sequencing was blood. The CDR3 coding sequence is TGTGCCTGGACCAGGGGTGCCCACGAGCAGTACTTC. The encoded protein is CAWTRGAHEQYF.